The rows below give T cell receptor beta chains drawn from one sample of a study of vaccination effects on CD4 cells after COVID-19. Sequenced by immunoSEQ multiplex PCR; TCRdb stores in-frame clones only, minus some. The sample contains 55,000 to 75,000 clones, under 75% of which appear only once. The antigens for these receptors are not known. The sequencing here drew on CD4+ T cells from PBMCs cultured with HCoV-OC43 spike peptides, taken before COVID-19 vaccination. These receptors originate from a human donor who received a COVID-19 vaccine. Each CDR3 is given with its conserved first and last residue. A D gene is named only where the DNA matches it firmly. Only part of the rows carry a size: once, few, many, or a class if the clone is expanded.

clone size: few; D gene: -; V gene: TRBV14; J gene: TRBJ2-6; CDR3 DNA: TGTGCCAGCAGCCAACAGACTAGCTCTGGGGCCAACGTCCTGACTTTC; CDR3 protein: CASSQQTSSGANVLTF
clone size: -; D gene: TRBD1; V gene: TRBV6-6; J gene: TRBJ1-1; CDR3 DNA: TGTGCCAGCAGCCTCAAACAGGGGGCGGCGAACACTGAAGCTTTCTTT; CDR3 protein: CASSLKQGAANTEAFF
clone size: -; D gene: TRBD2; V gene: TRBV6-1; J gene: TRBJ2-1; CDR3 DNA: TGTGCCAGCAGTGGAGGGACTAGCGGGGGCTCCTACAATGAGCAGTTCTTC; CDR3 protein: CASSGGTSGGSYNEQFF
clone size: -; D gene: -; V gene: TRBV5-1; J gene: TRBJ2-2; CDR3 DNA: TGCGCCAGCAGCTTGGTGATGCAGGGCACGAACACCGGGGAGCTGTTTTTT; CDR3 protein: CASSLVMQGTNTGELFF
clone size: -; D gene: -; V gene: TRBV2; J gene: TRBJ1-1; CDR3 DNA: TGTGCCAGCAGTGTAGACAGGGAAGCTTTCTTT; CDR3 protein: CASSVDREAFF
clone size: -; D gene: TRBD1; V gene: TRBV6-6; J gene: TRBJ1-5; CDR3 DNA: TGTGCCAGCAGCCCCGACAGGGCTTCGCGGCCCCAGCATTTT; CDR3 protein: CASSPDRASRPQHF
clone size: once; D gene: -; V gene: TRBV28; J gene: TRBJ1-3; CDR3 DNA: TGTGCCAGCAGTTTATCCGGAATAGCTGGAAACACCATATATTTT; CDR3 protein: CASSLSGIAGNTIYF
clone size: -; D gene: -; V gene: TRBV19; J gene: TRBJ1-3; CDR3 DNA: TGTGCCAGTAGTATGTCAGGGACTGGAAACACCATATATTTT; CDR3 protein: CASSMSGTGNTIYF
clone size: once; D gene: -; V gene: TRBV6-4; J gene: TRBJ1-3; CDR3 DNA: TGTGCCAGCAGTGACACCGTTAGGCGCCGCTCTGGAAACACCATATATTTT; CDR3 protein: CASSDTVRRRSGNTIYF
clone size: -; D gene: -; V gene: TRBV12-3/TRBV12-4; J gene: TRBJ2-5; CDR3 DNA: TGTGCCAGCAGTCGACTAGATCAAGAGACCCAGTACTTC; CDR3 protein: CASSRLDQETQYF
clone size: -; D gene: TRBD1; V gene: TRBV18; J gene: TRBJ2-5; CDR3 DNA: TGTGCCAGCTCACCACCGTCCGGGGACAGAGGGGAGACCCAGTACTTC; CDR3 protein: CASSPPSGDRGETQYF
clone size: -; D gene: -; V gene: TRBV6-5; J gene: TRBJ2-2; CDR3 DNA: TGTGCCAGCAGTCCGGGACCGCGGGATTCCGGGGAGCTGTTTTTT; CDR3 protein: CASSPGPRDSGELFF
clone size: -; D gene: -; V gene: TRBV18; J gene: TRBJ1-3; CDR3 DNA: TGTGCCAGCTCACCAGTCCCAGGCTCGACTGGAAACACCATATATTTT; CDR3 protein: CASSPVPGSTGNTIYF
clone size: once; D gene: -; V gene: TRBV9; J gene: TRBJ1-1; CDR3 DNA: TGTGCCAGCAGCGTAGCTCCAGGGAACACTGAAGCTTTCTTT; CDR3 protein: CASSVAPGNTEAFF
clone size: once; D gene: -; V gene: TRBV9; J gene: TRBJ1-6; CDR3 DNA: TGTGCCAGCAGCGTAGCTCAGTCTGGTAATTCACCCCTCCACTTT; CDR3 protein: CASSVAQSGNSPLHF
clone size: -; D gene: -; V gene: TRBV28; J gene: TRBJ2-1; CDR3 DNA: TGTGCCAGCAGTTTATCCTCTCTCCAGGGCGCCGATGAGCAGTTCTTC; CDR3 protein: CASSLSSLQGADEQFF
clone size: -; D gene: TRBD2; V gene: TRBV5-1; J gene: TRBJ2-2; CDR3 DNA: TGCGCCAGCAGCCGGACTAGCGGGGGGGCCGCCGGGGAGCTGTTTTTT; CDR3 protein: CASSRTSGGAAGELFF